The rows below give T cell receptor beta chains drawn from one sample of a study of T cells after yellow fever vaccination. MiXCR, run by TCRdb on the 5' RACE reads, gives a single entry per CDR3 protein. The table lists some 390,000 distinct CDR3 sequences, roughly 6.2% of them singletons. The material sequenced was PBMCs, taken 5 days after the yellow fever booster vaccination. The receptors shown here come from a man aged 30 to 45 who received the YFV17D yellow fever vaccine. Both conserved end residues are part of each CDR3.

V gene	J gene	CDR3 protein
TRBV20-1	TRBJ2-3	CSAGYTAVISTDTQYF
TRBV6-4	TRBJ2-1	CASSDSKGGLPFF
TRBV19	TRBJ2-1	CASSRQGREQFF
TRBV7-6	TRBJ2-7	CASSPRDRSQQYF
TRBV6-1	TRBJ2-7	CASSPDESYEQYF
TRBV7-2	TRBJ2-7	CASSLDRGPYEQYF
TRBV28	TRBJ2-2	CASSWGGSAGELFF
TRBV7-2	TRBJ2-7	CASSLSAYEQYF
TRBV20-1	TRBJ1-1	CSASGRVNTEAFF
TRBV12-3/TRBV12-4	TRBJ2-7	CASSLVSGSGSRVEQYF
TRBV10-3	TRBJ1-4	CAISESMVNEKLFF
TRBV15	TRBJ1-4	CATSRAPSEKLFF
TRBV18	TRBJ2-3	CASSLRTRSDTQYF
TRBV5-4	TRBJ2-5	CASSLPTNQETQYF
TRBV7-8	TRBJ1-1	CASSLVGVHTEAFF
TRBV5-1	TRBJ2-1	CASSPAGTSAHNEQFF
TRBV10-3	TRBJ2-7	CAIRTAGTGLTYEQYF
TRBV27	TRBJ2-2	CASSLDPLLGTGELFF
TRBV19	TRBJ2-3	CATSPSGRNTDTQYF
TRBV5-4	TRBJ2-1	CASTSGTYNEQFF
TRBV5-8	TRBJ2-1	CARGPGIMCCYNEQFF
TRBV4-2	TRBJ2-2	CASSQVSELGGELFF
TRBV5-1	TRBJ2-3	CASSLDTREDTQYF
TRBV10-3	TRBJ2-7	CTTRGAGGYAQYF
TRBV29-1	TRBJ1-4	CIGGGGTNEKLFF
TRBV7-6	TRBJ2-3	CASSFMQGLKTDTQYF